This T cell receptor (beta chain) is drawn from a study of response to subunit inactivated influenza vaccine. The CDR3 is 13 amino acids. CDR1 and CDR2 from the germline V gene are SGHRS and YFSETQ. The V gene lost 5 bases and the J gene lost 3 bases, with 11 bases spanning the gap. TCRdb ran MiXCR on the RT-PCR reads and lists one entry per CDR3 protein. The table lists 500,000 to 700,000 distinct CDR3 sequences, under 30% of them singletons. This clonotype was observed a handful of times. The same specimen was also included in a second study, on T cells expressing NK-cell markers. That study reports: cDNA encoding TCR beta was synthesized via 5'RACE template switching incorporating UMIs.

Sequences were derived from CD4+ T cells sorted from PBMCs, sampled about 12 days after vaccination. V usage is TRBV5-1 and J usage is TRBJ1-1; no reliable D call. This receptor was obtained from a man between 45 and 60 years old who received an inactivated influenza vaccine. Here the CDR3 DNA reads TGCGCCAGCAGACTGGAGTCGGACACTGAAGCTTTCTTT. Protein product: CASRLESDTEAFF.